This T cell receptor beta chain is drawn from a study of cytomegalovirus exposure and HLA in healthy donors. Germline V CDR1 and CDR2: MNHEY, SMNVEV (reference sequence). CDR3 size: 14 residues. V lost 6 bases and J lost 2, with 13 bases in between. Researchers ran the PCR with 60 Vbeta and 13 Jbeta primers. The data were produced by immunoSEQ multiplex PCR, yet TCRdb's version contains in-frame clones alone and is incomplete. Altogether roughly 99,000 clones are present, approximately 80% being singletons, with the ten largest covering around 4%. This chain connects TRBV27 to TRBJ1-2, with D uncertain. The receptor was derived from a male donor in good health and CMV-seronegative. Sequencing used PBMCs. CDR3 sequence (DNA): TGTGCCAGCAGAGCGAGCGGACGGAACTATGGCTACACCTTC. Translating gives CASRASGRNYGYTF.